This T cell receptor beta chain was recovered during a study of beta chain features in type 1 diabetes. Regarding the study as a whole: Moderate yet significant TCRB CDR3 shortening was seen in Type 1 diabetes patients in all four CD4+ subsets.

Expressed TCRB transcripts were sequenced after all isolated RNA was converted to cDNA. The repertoire was sequenced with immunoSEQ multiplex PCR; TCRdb's copy has only in-frame clones and lacks some. The table lists 20,000 to 25,000 clones, under 60% of them singletons, with approximately 0.39% in the top ten. Regarding this clone: The target antigen is unknown.

The CDR3 sequence is 15 residues long. Germline CDR1 reads ENHRY; CDR2 reads SYGVKD. V dropped 3 bases and J dropped 3; count of bases not matched to a gene: 6. The sequenced material came from stem cell memory CD4+ T cells from blood. The V call is TRBV10-3, the J call TRBJ2-7, with 9 positions matching TRBD1. This sequence was found in a man aged 18-30 years with type 1 diabetes. CDR3 in DNA: TGTGCCATCAGTGAACCCCCGGGACAGGGCTACGAGCAGTACTTC. This codes for CAISEPPGQGYEQYF.